The table lists the clone carrying this TCR beta chain with a few counts. Its antigen is not known. A deep-level run was used for the assay. The assay was immunoSEQ multiplex PCR, and TCRdb's table has in-frame clones only and misses some. Of more than 2 million clones in the sample, about 95% were seen once. The sample belongs to a study of shared clonotypes between healthy human individuals. Naive CD8 cells were CD45RO-negative, positively selected for CCR7, excluding terminally differentiated effector memory CD45RA+ cells. V lost 2 bases, J lost 1 base, and 8 bases lay in between. Germline assignment: CDR1 MGHRA and CDR2 YSYEKL. This CDR3 comprises 14 residues. Study-level findings and limits: Some naive CD4 clonotypes, 4% to 6%, turned up in common across several donors.

This clonotype was obtained from a man aged 18 to 30 in good health. The chain couples TRBV4-1 to TRBJ1-1; TRBD1 might be the D (5 bases). Sequencing was performed on naive CD8+ T cells sorted from blood. CDR3 sequence: CASSQYDRNTEAFF. The CDR3 DNA sequence: TGCGCCAGCAGCCAATACGACAGGAACACTGAAGCTTTCTTT.